This paragraph reports one T cell receptor (beta chain). The target of this receptor is not known. This record comes from a study of cytomegalovirus exposure and HLA in healthy donors (dated by TCRdb to 2016 to 2017). For context, the study as a whole: In an earlier analysis of roughly 500 of the donors, 250 to 350 Gb of sequence data and 120 million or so unique TCR beta sequences from 150 million to 200 million T cells were reported. An early release that covered 640 HLA-typed donors contained about 290 gigabases of sequencing data and 80 million or so unique TCR sequences. Of the roughly 420 genotyped donors, approximately 80% were placed in the genetic ancestry cluster associated with self-reported Caucasian donors. The study was designed to test whether signatures of past pathogen exposure could be identified by cataloging public T cell receptors. The study profiled the T cell repertoires of hundreds of subjects by immunosequencing and related them to cytomegalovirus serostatus. In addition to the first cohort of several hundred subjects, a separate validation cohort of around 110 different subjects was used. The study combined high-throughput TCR immunosequencing, statistical association of individual TCRs with disease status, and machine learning to predict cytomegalovirus infection status. A later analysis re-analyzed previously published TCR beta repertoires from roughly 690 donors and added high-resolution HLA genotyping to study TCR occurrence patterns. Rather than using new phenotypic data, the later analysis identified candidate immune exposures from TCR beta sequences and from how often those sequences occurred across donors. An earlier analysis of fewer than 750 of the donors used high-throughput TCR beta sequencing to judge whether each TCR beta V gene segment behaved as functional or pseudogenic. Alongside the repertoire data, information on donor age, sex, ethnicity and CMV serostatus was compiled. A later genetic analysis used genome-wide SNP genotypes for about 55% of the 666 donors, treating that subset as a discovery cohort. All discovery cohort repertoires had been generated on a single sequencing platform. HLA typing covered class I and class II loci at four-digit resolution. Typing coverage differed by locus: A, B, C, DRB1 and DQB1 were typed in roughly 620-630 donors, DQA1 in about 500, DPA1 in around 610, and DPB1 in about 450. Roughly 5 DR-DQ haplotypes were handled as single units for association and clustering, since linkage in the cohort was strong. Among about 360 genotyped donors of the cohort, an average of roughly 240,000 unique TCR beta nucleotide sequences were sequenced per donor, about a sixth of them non-productive. The paper's findings and limits, for the study overall: According to a later genetic analysis, donors in an Asian-associated ancestry cluster had fewer N-insertions in productive TCRs than the approximately 700-donor mean. Because some donors lacked HLA typing at each locus, the association tests relied only on the typed subset. Linkage disequilibrium might explain the correlated functional status among segregating V segments, but an unknown experimental factor could not be ruled out. According to the authors, the approach could potentially be generalized to other disease states and immunological phenotypes. Broadly in line with IMGT annotations, most TCR beta V segments showed up in productive rearrangements about 87% or about 30% of the time in an earlier analysis of several hundred of the donors. According to a later analysis, TCR association rates differed among HLA loci, with DRB1 alleles showing the most associated TCRs and HLA-C alleles showing the fewest. Several of the top co-occurrence clusters appeared to be linked to parvovirus B19, influenza, CMV and Epstein-Barr virus, according to a later analysis. Most TCR sequences were seen in very few donors, while some public TCRs were found in many individuals. A later analysis found that most CMV-associated TCR beta chains appeared HLA-restricted, with HLA associations seemingly driven largely by CMV exposure. A cluster of highly shared sequence variants was judged likely to represent a technical artifact of the sequencing pipeline. Because counts were too low, about 17 rarely observed V segments, including chromosome 9 orphons, were excluded from the earlier analysis of 500 to 700 of the donors. This cohort had only TCR beta chains sequenced, and the lack of alpha or paired-chain data limited which features could be detected. The classifier was reported to diagnose cytomegalovirus status with high specificity and sensitivity in both the original and validation cohorts. Roughly uniform sequencing depth across donors was assumed in presence/absence analyses, although this assumption may not hold. In vitro tests confirmed that a few of the cytomegalovirus-associated TCR beta chains recognize cytomegalovirus antigens. At a false discovery rate of 0.05, a later analysis linked under 20,000 TCR beta sequences to specific HLA alleles. An association between a missense DCLRE1C variant and V-gene and J-gene trimming of TCR beta chains was found in a later genetic analysis and replicated in an independent cohort. A further reported finding was that TCR beta sequences accurately predicted the HLA-A and HLA-B alleles for most subjects in the first cohort. A total of fewer than 200 TCR beta chains were listed by the study as associated with cytomegalovirus. In a later analysis, HLA-associated TCR beta chains showed more clonal expansion and lower generation probabilities than non-associated chains that were equally common. Strong co-occurrence of HLA alleles, especially DR and DQ, made assigning TCR associations to individual alleles difficult. The only immune exposure information available for the cohort was CMV serostatus. The 87-base-pair reads could not distinguish some IMGT-functional V segments, including TRBV6-2 and TRBV6-3, so those segments were excluded.

The CDR3 runs 16 residues from the cysteine to the phenylalanine. The sequence is cut down to CDR3 DNA, 48 bases in frame from base 1. V drops 6 bases and J drops 3 bases, leaving 20 bases in between. The germline V gene specifies WSHSY as CDR1 and SAAADI as CDR2. The protocol used for the library was the immunoSEQ multiplex PCR assay. A mixture of 60 forward primers for TCR Vbeta segments and 13 reverse primers for TCR Jbeta segments was used in the multiplex PCR. Amplification of the CDR3 region of rearranged TCR beta genes was performed with a multiplex PCR assay on genomic DNA. The amplified TCR beta libraries were sequenced on the Illumina HiSeq System as 87-base-pair reads. For the original study's pipeline: In a later analysis, roughly 80 million unique TCR beta chains were counted across the roughly 610 repertoires, and around 10 million of these chains were shared by at least two donors. Raw reads were error-corrected and collapsed into unique sequences with a nearest-neighbor algorithm that merged closely related sequences to remove PCR and sequencing errors. CDR3 sequences were aligned to IMGT reference sequences to assign V, D and J gene segments. For a sequence to be retained, a match of at least six nucleotides was required to both a V gene segment and a J gene segment. A rearrangement was called productive if the CDR3 had no stop codons and remained in frame with V and J, and every other rearrangement was called non-productive. CDR3 was defined according to IMGT convention as the region running from the second conserved V-encoded cysteine to the conserved J-encoded phenylalanine. The earlier analysis of approximately 500 of the donors excluded sequences that lacked an unambiguous match to a single V gene segment. In an earlier analysis of more than 500 of the donors, a V segment was called functional when productive rearrangements were above 56.7%, and segregating when the standard deviation between donors exceeded 5%. A statistical classification framework was developed to diagnose cytomegalovirus status using the catalog of TCR beta chain sequences. In a later analysis, TCR nucleotide sequences were compared against IMGT/GENE-DB human TR gene sequences so that V and J genes could be assigned. The TCRdist pipeline was used in a later analysis to assign CDR3 sequences and most-parsimonious VDJ recombination scenarios. In a later analysis, every TCR beta chain was defined by the combination of its CDR3 amino acid sequence and its V-gene family, and reads without a unique V-gene family were dropped. As a way to deal with suspected cross-contamination and a sequencing artifact, a later analysis dropped nearly 600 nucleotide sequences that were highly shared and had low generation probability. In a later analysis, a clonal expansion index was calculated for each public chain from normalized within-repertoire ranks of inferred template counts. In a later analysis, generation probabilities were computed with a VDJ recombination model fitted to out-of-frame rearrangements, and the resulting probabilities were checked against IGoR. In a later analysis, hypergeometric tests were used to score TCR-TCR, TCR-HLA and TCR-CMV co-occurrence, with a repertoire-size bias correction applied to TCR pairs. A later analysis estimated false discovery rates by permuting HLA or CMV assignments 20 times. A later analysis grouped co-occurring TCRs with DBSCAN, adding TCRdist sequence similarity when clustering within HLA-allele-positive subsets. Co-occurrence clustering excluded repertoires with fewer than 30,000 or more than 120,000 public chains, plus five with anomalous nucleotide sharing. Imported from immuneACCESS, the table was reduced by TCRdb to in-frame sequences with V and J called. These copies leave out some clones; in studies compared against another copy, an unresolved V gene accounts for under half, and the cause of the remainder is not known. V and J calls plus clone size are reproduced from that table; the DNA served to infer D and trimming. For this sample, the table gives 90,000 to 120,000 clones. Of the sample, around 0.6% is held by the ten largest clones.

The cohort comprised around 690 healthy bone marrow donors. All cohort members were sampled while nominally healthy, although unrecorded immune exposures were likely present. The donor was CMV seronegative and belonged to the group of 320 or so seronegative cohort members. Each donor provided a peripheral blood sample, and peripheral blood mononuclear cells were used for TCR beta sequencing. The Qiagen DNeasy Blood Extraction Kit was used to extract genomic DNA from the blood cell samples. Sequenced material: PBMCs. The chain couples TRBV10-2 to TRBJ1-2, with no confident D gene call. This TCR was sampled from a man aged 45-60 years in good health and CMV-seronegative. The encoded CDR3 is CASSAPFKNADYGYTF. The base sequence is TGCGCCAGCAGCGCCCCCTTCAAGAACGCGGACTATGGCTACACCTTC.